The 27 T cell receptor beta chains below all came from one sample that was sequenced in a study of technical replicates of blood from several donors. TCRdb's table, derived via immunoSEQ multiplex PCR, lists solely in-frame clones and lacks some. The sample has 60,000 to 65,000 clones, around nine tenths seen once. The sequenced material came from PBMCs. Every receptor here comes from a human donor in good health. Some clones in this sample may be carry-over from other donors' samples.

The genes are TRBV7-2 and TRBJ2-7, with 9 bases fitting TRBD2. J lost 5 bases, V lost 2 bases, and 7 bases had no gene match. The CDR3 covers 15 residues. Germline V CDR1 and CDR2: SGHTA, FQGNSA. The CDR3 DNA is TGTGCCAGCAGCTTAATAGCGGGAGCCCAGCACGAGCAGTACTTC. Its protein product is CASSLIAGAQHEQYF.

J is TRBJ2-2 and V is TRBV5-1; D is perhaps TRBD1 (5 bases). The CDR3 covers 15 residues. V lost 0 bases and J lost 5, with 11 bases in between. Germline V gene lookup returns CDR1 SGHRS and CDR2 YFSETQ. The CDR3 region has the DNA TGCGCCAGCAGCTTGGAGCCAGGGCCTACCGGGGAGCTGTTTTTT. Translating it yields CASSLEPGPTGELFF. Looking up the rest from reference TRBV5-1 and TRBJ2-2 gives the full variable domain: KAGVTQTPRYLIKTRGQQVTLSCSPISGHRSVSWYQQTPGQGLQFLFEYFSETQRNKGNFPGRFSGRQFSNSRSEMNVSTLELGDSALYLCASSLEPGPTGELFFGEGSRLTVL.

The chain links TRBV4-1 to TRBJ1-5, with 9 bases identical to TRBD1. The CDR3 is 15 residues long. V shed 4 bases, J shed 5 bases, and the junction held 6 bases outside the gene matches. From germline, CDR1 is MGHRA and CDR2 YSYEKL. CDR3 loop: CASSRWDRAHQPQHF. CDR3 sequence (DNA): TGCGCCAGCAGCCGCTGGGACAGGGCCCATCAGCCCCAGCATTTT.

The chain carries TRBV5-6 and TRBJ2-7; possibly TRBD2 for D (6 bases). This CDR3 comprises 14 residues. Germline V gene sequence: CDR1 SGHDT, CDR2 YYEEEE. V was trimmed by 2 bases and J by 2 bases, leaving 11 bases between them. CDR3 bases: TGTGCCAGCAGCTTCCGCGGGGTAACCTACGAGCAGTACTTC. Protein: CASSFRGVTYEQYF.

The genes are TRBV10-3 and TRBJ2-2, with a tentative D call TRBD1 (6 bases). Trimming pared 6 bases from V and 7 bases from J, leaving 18 bases between. The CDR3 spans 15 residues. Germline CDR1 and CDR2: ENHRY and SYGVKD. CDR3 residues: CAIRTGPSFVGELFF. CDR3 nucleotide sequence: TGTGCCATCAGAACAGGGCCATCGTTTGTCGGGGAGCTGTTTTTT.

V and J are TRBV7-9 and TRBJ2-5, with D maybe TRBD2 (5 bases). Germline values: CDR1 SEHNR, CDR2 FQNEAQ (reference sequence). The V end lost 0 bases, the J end lost 3 bases, and 8 bases lay between the germline ends. CDR3 length: 14 residues. CDR3 DNA: TGTGCCAGCAGCTTAGCGAGGGATGAAGAGACCCAGTACTTC. Amino acids: CASSLARDEETQYF.

The rearrangement links TRBV6-5 to TRBJ1-1, with D hard to call. V dropped 6 bases and J dropped 1 base, with 12 bases sitting between them. In germline, CDR1 is MNHEY, CDR2 SVGAGI. The CDR3 has 14 residues. CDR3 sequence reads: CASSRPGRNTEAFF. The CDR3 coding sequence is TGTGCCAGCAGCCGCCCAGGAAGGAACACTGAAGCTTTCTTT.

In DNA, the CDR3 is TGTGCCAGCACCCCTTTCGGTAGCCGTGGGGAGCTGTTTTTT. Residues: CASTPFGSRGELFF. This chain uses TRBV7-8 with TRBJ2-2; D is unresolved. This CDR3 is built from 14 residues. The V end was cut by 7 bases, the J end by 8 bases, with 17 bases between. The germline gives CDR1 SGHVS, CDR2 FQNEAQ.

V and J are TRBV7-2 and TRBJ2-2; tentative D call: TRBD1 (6 bases). Germline assignment: CDR1 SGHTA and CDR2 FQGNSA. The CDR3 covers 16 residues. Between the trimmed V and J ends, which lost 5 bases and 5 bases, there was a span of 18 bases. The CDR3 loop is CASSTGSWGRTGELFF. In DNA, the CDR3 is TGTGCCAGCAGCACAGGGAGCTGGGGCCGGACCGGGGAGCTGTTTTTT.

The gene calls are TRBV27 and TRBJ2-3, with TRBD2 identical over 7 bases. The germline V gene encodes CDR1 MNHEY and CDR2 SMNVEV (reference sequence). The CDR3 length is 16 residues. Trimming removed 1 base from V and 3 bases from J; junction bases left unmatched: 7. CDR3 region: CASSLLGGRWTDTQYF. CDR3 bases: TGTGCCAGCAGTTTATTGGGCGGGAGATGGACAGATACGCAGTATTTT.

The V call is TRBV7-8, the J call TRBJ2-3; 9 positions match TRBD1. Germline CDR1 SGHVS, CDR2 FQNEAQ. V trimming: 5 bases; J trimming: 2 bases; junction bases outside the gene matches: 5. CDR3 length: 15 residues. In nucleotides, the CDR3 is TGTGCCAGCAGCCGAGACAGGGGGGACACAGATACGCAGTATTTT. Its protein is CASSRDRGDTDTQYF.

V gene TRBV9 combines with J gene TRBJ1-2, with 7 bases aligning to TRBD1. Looked up from germline, CDR1 is SGDLS and CDR2 is YYNGEE. V was clipped by 7 bases and J by 1 base; unmatched bases: 7. The CDR3 sequence is 14 residues long. This CDR3 reads CASDKQGNNYGYTF. The CDR3 DNA follows: TGTGCCAGCGATAAACAGGGGAATAACTATGGCTACACCTTC.

As DNA, the CDR3 is TGTGCCAGCAGTTATCGGCTAGCGGGAGTTCGCGAGCAGTACTTC. Translated, it gives CASSYRLAGVREQYF. V and J are TRBV6-9 and TRBJ2-7, with 10 nucleotides matching TRBD2. The germline CDR1 and CDR2 sequences are MNHGY and SVAAGI. CDR3 length: 15 residues. V gave up 2 bases and J gave up 6 bases; unmatched junction bases: 7.

This clone was detected once. V usage is TRBV4-2 and J usage is TRBJ2-1, with 9 positions matching TRBD2. V lost 4 bases and J lost 5; bases outside the gene matches: 9. Germline V gene lookup returns CDR1 LGHNA and CDR2 YNFKEQ. The CDR3 has 16 residues. The CDR3 here is CASSLSEAGGNNEQFF. CDR3 DNA sequence: TGTGCCAGCAGCCTTTCGGAAGCGGGGGGAAACAATGAGCAGTTCTTC.

V usage is TRBV6-5 and J usage is TRBJ2-7; D is uncertain. Per the germline V gene, CDR1 is MNHEY and CDR2 is SVGAGI. The CDR3 totals 15 residues. V was clipped by 0 bases and J by 2 bases, with 11 bases between them. CDR3 residues: CASSYSESPPYEQYF. CDR3 DNA sequence: TGTGCCAGCAGTTACTCGGAGTCTCCCCCCTACGAGCAGTACTTC.

The gene calls are TRBV4-3 and TRBJ2-1; maybe TRBD2 (7 bases). V was pared by 0 bases and J by 9 bases, with 12 bases between. Germline CDR1 and CDR2: LGHNA and YSLEER. The CDR3 extends over 14 amino acids. CDR3 amino acids: CASSQERGAGEQFF. The CDR3 DNA sequence: TGCGCCAGCAGCCAAGAACGGGGGGCCGGTGAGCAGTTCTTC.

The CDR3 DNA follows: TGTGCCAGCAGCTACGTACGGGGAACAGATACGCAGTATTTT. Protein product: CASSYVRGTDTQYF. The chain couples TRBV11-2 to TRBJ2-3; D might be TRBD2 (5 bases). This CDR3 contains 14 residues. V was trimmed by 4 bases and J by 3 bases, leaving 11 bases between them. CDR1 is SGHAT and CDR2 is FQNNGV in the germline V gene.

The V gene is TRBV6-4, the J gene TRBJ2-3; D call uncertain. The germline V gene has CDR1 MRHNA and CDR2 SNTAGT. V dropped 7 bases and J dropped 1 base, with 6 bases sitting between them. The CDR3 is 12 residues long. The CDR3 sequence: CASTFGTDTQYF. The CDR3 DNA reads as TGTGCCAGCACCTTCGGCACAGATACGCAGTATTTT.

The gene calls are TRBV5-8 and TRBJ1-5; 8 bases fit TRBD1. CDR1 is SGHTS and CDR2 is YDEGEE in the germline V gene. CDR3 length: 17 residues. V was pared by 2 bases and J by 1 base, with 8 bases of the junction left unmatched. The CDR3 reads CASSLPTGGQSNQPQHF. CDR3 in DNA: TGTGCCAGCAGCTTACCTACAGGGGGGCAGAGCAATCAGCCCCAGCATTTT.

The gene calls are TRBV27 and TRBJ2-3; 11 bases fit TRBD2. The CDR3 spans 17 residues. CDR1 and CDR2 (germline): MNHEY, SMNVEV (reference sequence). V shed 3 bases and J 4 bases; nucleotides not matched to a gene: 9. CDR3 sequence reads: CASSFLIAGGVSDTQYF. In DNA, the CDR3 is TGTGCCAGCAGTTTCCTGATAGCGGGAGGGGTCTCAGATACGCAGTATTTT.

The rearrangement joins TRBV27 to TRBJ2-2; maybe TRBD1 (6 bases). The CDR3 extends over 14 amino acids. CDR1 is MNHEY and CDR2 is SMNVEV in the germline V gene (reference sequence). V lost 2 bases and J lost 5, with 9 bases in between. In nucleotides, the CDR3 is TGTGCCAGCAGTTTAACAGGGAGAACCGGGGAGCTGTTTTTT. Amino acids: CASSLTGRTGELFF.

The chain links TRBV6-5 to TRBJ1-4; no clear D. Germline CDR1 and CDR2: MNHEY and SVGAGI. CDR3 length: 14 residues. Trimming removed 0 bases from V and 7 bases from J, with 9 bases in between. In DNA form, the CDR3 reads TGTGCCAGCAGTTACTCTCTCAGAACTGAAAAACTGTTTTTT. This sequence encodes CASSYSLRTEKLFF.

The gene calls are TRBV4-2 and TRBJ2-1; 7 bases align to TRBD2. Per germline, CDR1 LGHNA and CDR2 YNFKEQ. The CDR3 sequence is 17 residues long. V shed 0 bases and J 8 bases; nucleotides not matched to a gene: 13. The CDR3 loop reads CASSQEAAGVGRYEQFF. The CDR3 nucleotides read TGTGCCAGCAGCCAAGAGGCGGCGGGAGTGGGACGGTATGAGCAGTTCTTC.

The sample holds a few counts of this clone. This rearrangement joins TRBV7-9 to TRBJ2-1; 12 nucleotides line up with TRBD2. The CDR3 runs to 16 residues. Germline CDR1 reads SEHNR; CDR2 reads FQNEAQ (reference sequence). V gave up 5 bases and J gave up 8 bases; unmatched junction bases: 10. This CDR3 reads CASSRLAGEGSDEQFF. As DNA, the CDR3 is TGTGCCAGCAGCCGACTAGCGGGAGAGGGTAGCGATGAGCAGTTCTTC. The entire variable domain, with the rest obtained from reference TRBV7-9 and TRBJ2-1, is as follows: DTGVSQNPRHKITKRGQNVTFRCDPISEHNRLYWYRQTLGQGPEFLTYFQNEAQLEKSRLLSDRFSAERPKGSFSTLEIQRTEQGDSAMYLCASSRLAGEGSDEQFFGPGTRLTVL.

The V gene is TRBV11-3, the J gene TRBJ2-3; D uncertain. Trimming shortened V by 1 base and J by 7 bases, and 6 bases separated the two germline ends. This CDR3 is built from 12 residues. Germline V lookup: CDR1 SGHNT, CDR2 YENEEA. The CDR3, as DNA: TGTGCCAGCAGCTTAGGAGACAATACGCAGTATTTT. It yields the protein CASSLGDNTQYF.

The genes are TRBV5-1 and TRBJ1-4, with 8 bases identical to TRBD1. Trimming removed 4 bases from V and 3 bases from J; junction bases left unmatched: 5. CDR1 SGHRS and CDR2 YFSETQ come from the germline V gene. This CDR3 has 15 residues. The CDR3 nucleotides are TGCGCCAGCAGCCGAGAACAGGGGGCTAATGAAAAACTGTTTTTT. This codes for CASSREQGANEKLFF.

This clone was observed a single time. The genes are TRBV4-3 and TRBJ2-5, with D possibly being TRBD2 (6 bases). This CDR3 is built from 14 residues. V was pared by 3 bases and J by 5 bases, with 13 bases between. Germline V lookup: CDR1 LGHNA, CDR2 YSLEER. As DNA, the CDR3 is TGCGCCAGCAGCCAGGCGGAGGGGTGGGAGACCCAGTACTTC. Its protein product is CASSQAEGWETQYF.